This T cell receptor beta chain appears in the sequencing data of a study of tumor-infiltrating lymphocytes in primary liver carcinoma. Comments on this clonotype: The antigen remains unidentified. The junction shows a germline mismatch at one end, possibly a read error.

The CDR3 runs to 14 residues. Germline CDR1 is SGHDN and CDR2 is FVKESK. TCR beta cDNA was made from 500 ng total RNA with a constant-region primer. ARM-PCR, slightly modified, supplied the TCR beta libraries through three nested multiplex PCR rounds. For around 9 cycles apiece, the opening two PCR rounds ran with TRBV1-TRBV30 forward primers and a C-beta reverse primer. Each CDR3 protein gets one entry after TCRdb re-called the multiplex PCR reads with MiXCR. Among tens of thousands of distinct CDR3 sequences listed, 79% were seen once. Study results and limitations: Found in all five tumor regions were only about 7-24% of top clones.

Between roughly 17 and 30 mg of unsorted bulk tissue served as the source from which RNA and DNA were co-extracted. Donors underwent surgery for histopathologically diagnosed primary liver carcinoma. This rearrangement joins TRBV14 to TRBJ1-2; no clear D. This clonotype was sampled from a woman in her thirties with primary liver carcinoma and hepatitis B virus infection. Specimen: liver tumor tissue from sampling region 4. Subset reported: tumor region T4, right-lateral pole. This CDR3 is CVSSLGNSSYGYTF. For the CDR3, the DNA is TGTGTCAGCAGCCTAGGGAACAGCTCCTATGGCTACACCTTC.